The sequence of this T cell receptor (beta chain) was determined in a study of cytomegalovirus exposure and HLA in healthy donors. Turning to the study itself: Genotyping showed roughly 83% of 398 donors falling in the Caucasian-associated ancestry cluster.

This PCR relied on a set of 60 Vbeta primers and 13 Jbeta primers. In the authors' workflow: It was a later analysis that counted roughly 80 million unique TCR beta chains, of which roughly 11 million were shared. TCRdb keeps only in-frame clones here, not all; method: immunoSEQ multiplex PCR. Clonal size and the V and J genes are those of that table, whereas D and trimming came from the DNA. The sample lists under 140,000 clones, 76% occurring once. The CDR3 is made up of 11 amino acids. The ends were cut back, 6 bases at V and 9 bases at J, with 14 bases in the middle. CDR1 is GTSNPN and CDR2 is SVGIG in the germline V gene (reference sequence). Comment on this clone: The antigen is undetermined.

General study findings and limits: A later analysis reported that several of the most significant clusters appeared to be linked to common viral pathogens, among them Epstein-Barr virus. Under 20,000 TCR beta sequences were associated with HLA alleles at 0.05 false discovery rate in a later analysis.

The rearrangement links TRBV30 to TRBJ1-2; no reliable D call. Sequencing used PBMCs. The receptor was isolated from a man under 40 in good health and CMV-seropositive. CDR3 bases: TGTGCCTGCCGCGGCCTTAGAAGCTACACCTTC. Its translation: CACRGLRSYTF.